Sequencing of this T cell receptor beta chain was carried out in a study of cytomegalovirus exposure and HLA in healthy donors. Study-wide findings and caveats: Because they were indistinguishable, some V segments, including TRBV6-2 and TRBV6-3, were excluded. Presence/absence analyses rested on an assumption that sequencing depth was roughly uniform across donors. The authors later linked a missense DCLRE1C variant to TCR beta V- and J-gene trimming.

Comments on this clone: Its antigen remains unknown.

The V end was cut by 2 bases, the J end by 1 base, with 10 bases between. There are 15 residues in the CDR3. Germline CDR1 MGHRA, CDR2 YSYEKL. The PCR contained 60 Vbeta and 13 Jbeta primers. TCRdb's copy holds only in-frame clones and misses some; the assay was immunoSEQ multiplex PCR. The table shows about 94,000 clones, with about 80% occurring only once. Sequencing input: PBMCs. This chain joins TRBV4-1 and TRBJ2-3, with a possible D match to TRBD2 (5 bases). This TCR came from a human donor in good health. The CDR3: CASSQTGYGTDTQYF. CDR3 nucleotides: TGCGCCAGCAGCCAAACGGGGTACGGCACAGATACGCAGTATTTT.